The 22 T cell receptor beta chains below all came from one sample that was sequenced in a study of human T cells and chemical hapten exposure. This sample's time point: pre-sensitization, week 0. As for treatment: therapeutic diphenylcyclopropenone sensitization with weekly scalp DPC. TCRdb recomputed calls from the RACE reads with MiXCR, one row per CDR3 protein. The table includes 190,000 or so distinct CDR3 sequences, approximately 29% detected once. The sample consisted of whole blood, taken in connection with sensitization to the hapten diphenylcyclopropenone (DPC). These receptors were collected from a young woman with alopecia areata. Some clones in this sample may be carry-over from other donors' samples.

The chain combines TRBV29-1 with TRBJ1-1; D may be TRBD1 (5 bases). The V gene's germline CDR1 is SQVTM and CDR2 ANQGSEA. Trimming removed 4 bases at V and 6 bases at J, with 12 bases between. The CDR3 consists of 12 residues. CDR3 bases: TGCAGCGTTGTTGGGGGAGGTGCTGAAGCTTTCTTT. The encoded protein is CSVVGGGAEAFF.

A few counts support this clonotype. The chain employs TRBV9 and TRBJ2-1; 9 positions agree with TRBD1. The CDR3 is 18 amino acids. CDR1 is SGDLS and CDR2 is YYNGEE in the germline V gene. V trimming: 0 bases; J trimming: 2 bases; junction bases outside the gene matches: 9. The CDR3 coding sequence is TGTGCCAGCAGCGTAGGACGGTGGGGGACAGGGACCTACAATGAGCAGTTCTTC. Protein sequence: CASSVGRWGTGTYNEQFF.

A few counts support this clonotype. This chain uses TRBV20-1 with TRBJ1-5; no firm D call. V lost 5 bases and J 5 bases, leaving 13 bases between the germline ends. This CDR3 spans 13 amino acids. CDR1 and CDR2 (germline): DFQATT, SNEGSKA (reference sequence). CDR3 loop: CSAAAHPDQPQHF. The CDR3 coding sequence is TGCAGTGCTGCCGCACATCCGGATCAGCCCCAGCATTTT.

The genes are TRBV20-1 and TRBJ1-3, with D perhaps TRBD1 (6 bases). Trimming removed 6 bases from V and 4 bases from J, with 13 bases in between. Germline V lookup: CDR1 DFQATT, CDR2 SNEGSKA (reference sequence). This CDR3 has 13 residues. The CDR3 region is CSAESQGGNTIYF. For the CDR3, the DNA is TGCAGTGCCGAGTCACAGGGAGGAAACACCATATATTTT.

Only a few counts were recorded for this clonotype. The chain carries TRBV7-6 and TRBJ2-1; 12 bases match TRBD1. The junction had 8 bases not matched to a gene; V was cut back by 10 bases and J by 7 bases. This CDR3 region has 14 residues. Germline lookup yields CDR1 SGHVS and CDR2 FNYEAQ. The CDR3 DNA sequence: TGTGCCACACAAAGGGGACAGGGGGCGAATGAGCAGTTCTTC. It is translated as CATQRGQGANEQFF.

This chain connects TRBV3-1 to TRBJ2-5; no clear D. This CDR3 has 13 amino acids. Between the trimmed V and J ends, which lost 1 base and 3 bases, there was a span of 6 bases. Germline-derived CDR1 and CDR2 are LGHDT and YNNKEL (reference sequence). CDR3 nucleotide sequence: TGTGCCAGCAGCCAAGGTCCAAAAGAGACCCAGTACTTC. It yields the protein CASSQGPKETQYF.

This chain connects TRBV29-1 to TRBJ1-4, with 7 nucleotides matching TRBD1. Germline CDR1 reads SQVTM; CDR2 reads ANQGSEA. Trimming removed 5 bases from V and 8 bases from J; junction bases left unmatched: 8. This CDR3 contains 13 residues. The CDR3 DNA reads TGCAGCGTTAAACAGGGGCAGGGGGAAAAACTGTTTTTT. Its protein is CSVKQGQGEKLFF. Together with reference TRBV29-1 and TRBJ1-4, the CDR3 gives the full variable domain: SAVISQKPSRDICQRGTSLTIQCQVDSQVTMMFWYRQQPGQSLTLIATANQGSEATYESGFVIDKFPISRPNLTFSTLTVSNMSPEDSSIYLCSVKQGQGEKLFFGSGTQLSVL.

This chain links TRBV29-1 with TRBJ1-4; a weak D match, TRBD1 (6 bases). Looked up from germline, CDR1 is SQVTM and CDR2 is ANQGSEA. The length of the CDR3 is 13 residues. V lost 5 bases, J lost 6 bases, and 13 bases lay in between. CDR3 region: CSVTGTPDEKLFF. The CDR3 coding sequence is TGCAGCGTTACCGGGACACCTGATGAAAAACTGTTTTTT.

The chain is built from TRBV10-3 and TRBJ1-5; D is possibly TRBD1 (6 bases). This CDR3 has 17 amino acids. V was pared by 2 bases and J by 1 base, with 15 bases between. Germline lookup yields CDR1 ENHRY and CDR2 SYGVKD. The CDR3 region has the DNA TGTGCCATCAGTGAGCGTCGGGCAGGGGAAAGCAATCAGCCCCAGCATTTT. Protein: CAISERRAGESNQPQHF.

The genes are TRBV4-1 and TRBJ2-1, with a weak D call TRBD2 (6 bases). Germline values: CDR1 MGHRA, CDR2 YSYEKL. V lost 1 base and J lost 2, with 12 bases in between. The length of the CDR3 is 16 residues. The DNA of the CDR3 is TGCGCCAGCAGCCAAGGGGCCGGGGGACCCTACAATGAGCAGTTCTTC. Its translation: CASSQGAGGPYNEQFF.

This clonotype was detected a few times. The chain has TRBV3-1 and TRBJ2-1; tentatively, D is TRBD2 (5 bases). Per germline, CDR1 LGHDT and CDR2 YNNKEL (reference sequence). Deletions cut 1 base from V and 5 bases from J, with 9 bases between. The CDR3 sequence is 14 residues long. The CDR3 spells CASSQAGINNEQFF. CDR3 nucleotide sequence: TGTGCCAGCAGCCAAGCCGGGATTAACAATGAGCAGTTCTTC.

The J gene is TRBJ1-1, the V gene TRBV18; D perhaps matches TRBD1 (6 bases). Trimming pared 2 bases from V and 1 base from J, leaving 17 bases between. This CDR3 comprises 17 residues. Germline V gene lookup returns CDR1 KGHSH and CDR2 LQKENI. CDR3 amino acids: CASSPYQQGIPNTEAFF. The CDR3 nucleotides read TGTGCCAGCTCACCATATCAACAGGGAATACCGAACACTGAAGCTTTCTTT.

The gene calls are TRBV5-5 and TRBJ2-1; D uncertain. The CDR3 runs 15 residues. Trimming stripped 0 bases from V and 7 bases from J, with 14 bases between. Germline values: CDR1 SGHKS, CDR2 YYEKEE (reference sequence). The CDR3 is CASSLAGLKGNEQFF. The CDR3 region has the DNA TGTGCCAGCAGCTTGGCCGGTCTGAAAGGGAATGAGCAGTTCTTC.

This chain joins TRBV7-9 and TRBJ2-2; TRBD2 might be the D (5 bases). CDR1 is SEHNR and CDR2 is FQNEAQ in the germline V gene (reference sequence). V gave up 5 bases and J gave up 2 bases, with 12 bases separating them. CDR3 length: 15 residues. Written as DNA, the CDR3 is TGTGCCAGCAGCGTCAGGAGGCTTAACACCGGGGAGCTGTTTTTT. Translating it yields CASSVRRLNTGELFF.

This clonotype has just a few counts. This chain uses TRBV5-1 with TRBJ2-7, with a weak D call TRBD2 (5 bases). Per germline, CDR1 SGHRS and CDR2 YFSETQ. The CDR3 extends over 14 amino acids. Trimming removed 3 bases from V and 3 bases from J, with 13 bases in between. CDR3 sequence reads: CASSSAGNRYEQYF. In DNA form, the CDR3 reads TGCGCCAGCAGCTCGGCCGGGAACCGCTACGAGCAGTACTTC.

The chain uses TRBV27 and TRBJ1-5; perhaps TRBD1 as D (6 bases). This CDR3 contains 14 residues. V lost 4 bases and J lost 3, with 10 bases in between. Looked up from germline, CDR1 is MNHEY and CDR2 is SMNVEV (reference sequence). The CDR3 DNA reads as TGTGCCAGCAGTTCCAGACAGGACAATCAGCCCCAGCATTTT. Protein sequence: CASSSRQDNQPQHF.

This clonotype was seen a few times. The CDR3 reads CASSYDTRDSPLHF. CDR3 nucleotides: TGTGCCAGCAGTTATGACACGAGGGATTCACCCCTCCACTTT. V is TRBV6-5 and J is TRBJ1-6; D not certain. The CDR3 consists of 14 residues. The germline CDR1 and CDR2 sequences are MNHEY and SVGAGI. V dropped 3 bases and J dropped 8 bases, with 11 bases sitting between them.

The chain carries TRBV3-1 and TRBJ1-4; D gene unclear. Between the trimmed V and J ends, which lost 2 bases and 7 bases, there was a span of 11 bases. The CDR3 loop spans 14 amino acids. Germline CDR1 and CDR2: LGHDT and YNNKEL (reference sequence). The CDR3 nucleotides read TGTGCCAGCAGCCAACGAGCCGCGCTTGAAAAACTGTTTTTT. As protein: CASSQRAALEKLFF. Full variable domain (outside the CDR3, taken from reference TRBV3-1 and TRBJ1-4): DTAVSQTPKYLVTQMGNDKSIKCEQNLGHDTMYWYKQDSKKFLKIMFSYNNKELIINETVPNRFSPKSPDKAHLNLHINSLELGDSAVYFCASSQRAALEKLFFGSGTQLSVL.

This clonotype has just a few counts. V and J are TRBV28 and TRBJ1-1; maybe TRBD1 (5 bases). V was cut by 6 bases and J by 1 base, with 12 bases left in between. Germline CDR1 and CDR2: MDHEN and SYDVKM. CDR3 length equals 14 residues. CDR3 loop: CASRPGTENTEAFF. CDR3 DNA: TGTGCCAGCAGACCCGGGACTGAGAACACTGAAGCTTTCTTT.

This clonotype came up many times. The junction and the germline gene differ at one end; a read error may be behind it. The genes are TRBV7-9 and TRBJ2-1; tentative D call: TRBD1 (6 bases). This CDR3 is built from 12 residues. Germline values: CDR1 SEHNR, CDR2 FQNEAQ (reference sequence). The CDR3 DNA follows: TGTGCCAGCAGCACTACTGGGGGCGAGACTATCTTC. Its protein is CASSTTGGETIF.

The chain is built from TRBV6-6 and TRBJ2-5; a possible D gene is TRBD2 (5 bases). CDR1 is MNHNY and CDR2 is SVGAGI in the germline V gene (reference sequence). Trimming took off 7 bases at V and 5 bases at J, with 14 bases between the two ends. The CDR3 covers 13 residues. CDR3 coding DNA: TGTGCCAGCACCCTACCGCCGGGGGAGACCCAGTACTTC. It encodes CASTLPPGETQYF.

The genes are TRBV9 and TRBJ2-3; D remains ambiguous. Per the germline V gene, CDR1 is SGDLS and CDR2 is YYNGEE. The CDR3 extends over 15 amino acids. Trimming removed 0 bases from V and 2 bases from J, with 10 bases in between. The CDR3 here is CASSVEGGSTDTQYF. The CDR3 DNA sequence: TGTGCCAGCAGCGTAGAGGGCGGTTCCACAGATACGCAGTATTTT.